The clone carrying this TCR beta chain came up many times. The target antigen is unknown. Only in-frame clones appear in the TCRdb table, and some are missing; sequencing was by immunoSEQ multiplex PCR. There are some 5,000 clones in the sample, none observed a single time. Treatment was busulfan-fludarabine conditioning, a marrow graft, and cyclophosphamide on days +3 and +4. The data originate from a study of T cells after posttransplantation cyclophosphamide. The study's findings and limits: Donor CD8+ memory clones often dominated recipient blood repertoires at later times. Blood and skin or GI T cell repertoires showed limited TRB overlap.

Trimming cost V 4 bases and J 2 bases; bases outside gene matches: 6. The CDR3 has 15 residues. The germline V gene has CDR1 MRHNA and CDR2 SNTAGT. Sequences were derived from PBMCs, sampled after allogeneic stem cell transplant with posttransplant cyclophosphamide. This receptor was obtained from a male patient aged 55 to 69 who received an allogeneic stem cell transplant from a related donor, was CMV-positive, and had no GVHD. A subset of T cells may come from the graft donor. The chain employs TRBV6-4 and TRBJ2-3, with 7 bases matching TRBD1. The CDR3 here is CASSVGTAFTDTQYF. The CDR3 bases are TGTGCCAGCAGTGTCGGGACAGCGTTCACAGATACGCAGTATTTT.